One and the same sample provided the 2 T cell receptor beta chains below, sequenced in a study of blood T cell repertoires in COVID-19. Measured with immunoSEQ multiplex PCR; TCRdb has only the in-frame clones, and not every one. The data contain tens of thousands of clones, 75% to 95% of them singletons. The specimen sequenced was peripheral blood. Source of these receptors: an elderly woman with acute or convalescent COVID-19.

The rearrangement links TRBV7-2 to TRBJ1-5, with D hard to call. The CDR3 contains 15 residues. Germline V gene sequence: CDR1 SGHTA, CDR2 FQGNSA. V lost 1 base to trimming and J lost 5 bases, with 12 bases between them. This CDR3 reads CASSLVRGVHQPQHF. CDR3 nucleotide sequence: TGTGCCAGCAGCTTAGTAAGAGGTGTCCATCAGCCCCAGCATTTT.

The chain has TRBV19 and TRBJ2-7; TRBD2 matches 8 bases. The junction had 10 bases not matched to a gene; V was cut back by 5 bases and J by 4 bases. Germline loops: CDR1 LNHDA, CDR2 SQIVND (reference sequence). This CDR3 contains 15 residues. The DNA for the CDR3 is TGTGCCAGTAGTGTGCGAGCGGGGGTCATTTACGAGCAGTACTTC. This codes for CASSVRAGVIYEQYF. Complete variable domain (other parts from reference TRBV19 and TRBJ2-7): DGGITQSPKYLFRKEGQNVTLSCEQNLNHDAMYWYRQDPGQGLRLIYYSQIVNDFQKGDIAEGYSVSREKKESFPLTVTSAQKNPTAFYLCASSVRAGVIYEQYFGPGTRLTVT.